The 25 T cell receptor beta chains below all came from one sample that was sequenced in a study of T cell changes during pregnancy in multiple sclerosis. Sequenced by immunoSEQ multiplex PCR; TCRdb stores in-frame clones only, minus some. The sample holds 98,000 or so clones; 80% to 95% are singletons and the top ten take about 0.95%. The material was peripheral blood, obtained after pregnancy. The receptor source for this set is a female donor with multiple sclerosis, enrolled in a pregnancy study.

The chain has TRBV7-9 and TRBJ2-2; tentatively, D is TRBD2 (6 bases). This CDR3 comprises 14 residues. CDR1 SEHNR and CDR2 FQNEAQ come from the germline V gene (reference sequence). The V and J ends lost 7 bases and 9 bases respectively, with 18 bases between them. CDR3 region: CASTLTAGNRELFF. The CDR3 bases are TGTGCCAGCACCCTGACGGCGGGGAACCGGGAGCTGTTTTTT.

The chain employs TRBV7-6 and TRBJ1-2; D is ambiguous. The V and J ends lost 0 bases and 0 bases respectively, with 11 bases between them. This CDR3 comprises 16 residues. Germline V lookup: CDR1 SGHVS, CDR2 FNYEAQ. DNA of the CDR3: TGTGCCAGCAGCTTAGCCGGAGGGTACTCTAACTATGGCTACACCTTC. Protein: CASSLAGGYSNYGYTF. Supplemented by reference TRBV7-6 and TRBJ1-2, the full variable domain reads GAGVSQSPRYKVTKRGQDVALRCDPISGHVSLYWYRQALGQGPEFLTYFNYEAQQDKSGLPNDRFSAERPEGSISTLTIQRTEQRDSAMYRCASSLAGGYSNYGYTFGSGTRLTVV.

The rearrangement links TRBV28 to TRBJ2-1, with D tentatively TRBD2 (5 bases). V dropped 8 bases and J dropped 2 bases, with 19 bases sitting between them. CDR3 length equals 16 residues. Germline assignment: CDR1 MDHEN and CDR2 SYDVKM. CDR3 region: CASRGGVGATYNEQFF. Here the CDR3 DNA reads TGTGCCAGCCGGGGTGGTGTAGGAGCCACCTACAATGAGCAGTTCTTC. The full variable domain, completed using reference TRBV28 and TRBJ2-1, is DVKVTQSSRYLVKRTGEKVFLECVQDMDHENMFWYRQDPGLGLRLIYFSYDVKMKEKGDIPEGYSVSREKKERFSLILESASTNQTSMYLCASRGGVGATYNEQFFGPGTRLTVL.

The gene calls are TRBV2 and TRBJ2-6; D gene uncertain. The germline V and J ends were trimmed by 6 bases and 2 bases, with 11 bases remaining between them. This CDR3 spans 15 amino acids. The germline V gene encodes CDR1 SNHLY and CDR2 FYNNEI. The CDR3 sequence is CASRQQHPGANVLTF. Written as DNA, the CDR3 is TGTGCCAGCAGGCAACAGCACCCTGGGGCCAACGTCCTGACTTTC.

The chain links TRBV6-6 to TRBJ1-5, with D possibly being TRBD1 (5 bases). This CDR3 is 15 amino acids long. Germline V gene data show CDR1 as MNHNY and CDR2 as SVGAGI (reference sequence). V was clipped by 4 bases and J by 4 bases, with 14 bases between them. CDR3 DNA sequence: TGTGCCAGCAGTTTTGCGGGACGGACAAATCAGCCCCAGCATTTT. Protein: CASSFAGRTNQPQHF.

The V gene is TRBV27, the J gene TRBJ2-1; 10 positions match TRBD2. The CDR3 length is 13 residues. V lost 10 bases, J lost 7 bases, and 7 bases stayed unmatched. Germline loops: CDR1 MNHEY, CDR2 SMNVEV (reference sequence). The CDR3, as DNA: TGTGCCACCCGAGCGGGAGGGCCTAATGAGCAGTTCTTC. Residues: CATRAGGPNEQFF.

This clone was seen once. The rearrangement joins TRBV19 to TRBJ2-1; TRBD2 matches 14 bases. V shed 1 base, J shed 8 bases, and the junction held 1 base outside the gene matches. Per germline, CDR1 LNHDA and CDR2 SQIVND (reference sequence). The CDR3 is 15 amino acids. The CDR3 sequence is CASSIGTSGRYEQFF. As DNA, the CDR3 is TGTGCCAGTAGTATAGGGACTAGCGGGAGGTATGAGCAGTTCTTC. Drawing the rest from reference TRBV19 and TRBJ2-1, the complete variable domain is DGGITQSPKYLFRKEGQNVTLSCEQNLNHDAMYWYRQDPGQGLRLIYYSQIVNDFQKGDIAEGYSVSREKKESFPLTVTSAQKNPTAFYLCASSIGTSGRYEQFFGPGTRLTVL.

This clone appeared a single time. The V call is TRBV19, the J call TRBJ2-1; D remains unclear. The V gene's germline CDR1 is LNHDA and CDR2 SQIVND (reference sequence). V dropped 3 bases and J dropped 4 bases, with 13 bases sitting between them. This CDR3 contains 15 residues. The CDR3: CASSMQNPTYNEQFF. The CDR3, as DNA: TGTGCCAGTAGTATGCAGAACCCGACTTACAATGAGCAGTTCTTC.

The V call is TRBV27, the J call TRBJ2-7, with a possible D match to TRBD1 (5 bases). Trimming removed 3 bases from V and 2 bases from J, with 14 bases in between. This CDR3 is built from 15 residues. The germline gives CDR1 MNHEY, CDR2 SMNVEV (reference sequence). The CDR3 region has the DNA TGTGCCAGCAGTTTTGGGGCAGGAATAACCTACGAGCAGTACTTC. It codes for CASSFGAGITYEQYF.

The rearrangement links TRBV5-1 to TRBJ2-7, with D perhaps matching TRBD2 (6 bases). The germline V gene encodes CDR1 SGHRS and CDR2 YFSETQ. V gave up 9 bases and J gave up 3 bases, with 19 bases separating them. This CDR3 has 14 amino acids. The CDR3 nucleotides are TGCGCCACCCCGGACCGGAGGGAGAACTACGAGCAGTACTTC. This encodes CATPDRRENYEQYF.

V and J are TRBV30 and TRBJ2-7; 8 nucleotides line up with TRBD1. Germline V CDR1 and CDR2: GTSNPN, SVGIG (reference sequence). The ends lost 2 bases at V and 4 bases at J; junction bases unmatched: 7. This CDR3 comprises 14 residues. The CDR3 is CAWSPTGAPYEQYF. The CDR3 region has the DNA TGTGCCTGGAGTCCGACAGGGGCTCCTTACGAGCAGTACTTC.

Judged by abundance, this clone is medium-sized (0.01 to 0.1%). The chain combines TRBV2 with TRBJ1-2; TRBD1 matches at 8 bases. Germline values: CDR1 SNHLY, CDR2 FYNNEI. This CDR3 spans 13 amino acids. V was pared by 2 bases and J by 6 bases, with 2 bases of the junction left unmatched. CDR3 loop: CASSELGQDGYTF. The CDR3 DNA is TGTGCCAGCAGTGAACTGGGACAGGATGGCTACACCTTC.

The CDR3 is CASSLGTEPSYEQYF. CDR3 DNA: TGTGCCAGCAGCTTAGGGACAGAGCCTTCCTACGAGCAGTACTTC. The chain has TRBV7-2 and TRBJ2-7; possibly TRBD1 for D (6 bases). V was trimmed by 1 base and J by 1 base, leaving 11 bases between them. Germline loops: CDR1 SGHTA, CDR2 FQGNSA. The CDR3 consists of 15 residues.

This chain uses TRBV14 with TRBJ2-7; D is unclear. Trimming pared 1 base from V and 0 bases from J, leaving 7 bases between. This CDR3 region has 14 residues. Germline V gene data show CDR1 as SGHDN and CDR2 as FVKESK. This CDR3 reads CASSQVELSYEQYF. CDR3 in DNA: TGTGCCAGCAGCCAAGTCGAGCTCTCCTACGAGCAGTACTTC.

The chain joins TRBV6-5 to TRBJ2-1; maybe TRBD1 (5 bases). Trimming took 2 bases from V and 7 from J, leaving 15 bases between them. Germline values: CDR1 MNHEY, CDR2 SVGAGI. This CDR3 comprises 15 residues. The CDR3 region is CASSYGPGLANEQFF. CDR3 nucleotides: TGTGCCAGCAGTTACGGCCCAGGGTTGGCGAATGAGCAGTTCTTC.

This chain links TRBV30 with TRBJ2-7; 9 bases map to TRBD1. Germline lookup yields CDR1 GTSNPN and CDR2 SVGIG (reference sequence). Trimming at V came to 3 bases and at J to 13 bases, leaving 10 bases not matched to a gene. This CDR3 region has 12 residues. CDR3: CAWRQGAVGSYF. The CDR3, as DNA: TGTGCCTGGAGACAGGGGGCCGTGGGGTCCTACTTC.

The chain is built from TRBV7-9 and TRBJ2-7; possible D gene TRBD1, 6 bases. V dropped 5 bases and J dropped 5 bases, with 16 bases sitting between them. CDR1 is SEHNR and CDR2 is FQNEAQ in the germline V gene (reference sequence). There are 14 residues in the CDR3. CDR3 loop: CASSRSTGLDEQYF. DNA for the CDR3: TGTGCCAGCAGCCGGAGTACAGGGTTGGACGAGCAGTACTTC.

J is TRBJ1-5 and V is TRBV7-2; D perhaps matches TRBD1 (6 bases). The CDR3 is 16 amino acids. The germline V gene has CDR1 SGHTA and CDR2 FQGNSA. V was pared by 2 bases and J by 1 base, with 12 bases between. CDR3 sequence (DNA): TGTGCCAGCAGCTTATTGCCTAGGGGGAGCAATCAGCCCCAGCATTTT. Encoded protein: CASSLLPRGSNQPQHF.

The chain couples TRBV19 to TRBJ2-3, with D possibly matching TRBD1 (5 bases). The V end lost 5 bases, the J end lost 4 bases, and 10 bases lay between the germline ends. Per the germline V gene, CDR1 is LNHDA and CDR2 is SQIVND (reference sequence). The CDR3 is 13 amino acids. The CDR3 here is CASSQGLADTQYF. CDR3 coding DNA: TGTGCCAGTAGTCAGGGTTTGGCAGATACGCAGTATTTT. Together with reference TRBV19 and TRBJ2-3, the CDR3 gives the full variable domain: DGGITQSPKYLFRKEGQNVTLSCEQNLNHDAMYWYRQDPGQGLRLIYYSQIVNDFQKGDIAEGYSVSREKKESFPLTVTSAQKNPTAFYLCASSQGLADTQYFGPGTRLTVL.

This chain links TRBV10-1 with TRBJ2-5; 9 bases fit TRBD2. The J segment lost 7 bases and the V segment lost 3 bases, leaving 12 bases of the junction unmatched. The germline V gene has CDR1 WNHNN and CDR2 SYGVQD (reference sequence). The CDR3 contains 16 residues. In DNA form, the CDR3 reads TGCGCCAGCAGTGAAATAGCGGGAGCCTCTTCTGGGACCCAGTACTTC. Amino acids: CASSEIAGASSGTQYF.

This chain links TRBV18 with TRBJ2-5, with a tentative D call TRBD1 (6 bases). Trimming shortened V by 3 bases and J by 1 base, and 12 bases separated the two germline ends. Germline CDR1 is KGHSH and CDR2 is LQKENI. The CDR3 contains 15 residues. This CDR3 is CASSPQTGSQETQYF. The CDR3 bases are TGTGCCAGCTCACCCCAGACAGGTAGCCAAGAGACCCAGTACTTC.

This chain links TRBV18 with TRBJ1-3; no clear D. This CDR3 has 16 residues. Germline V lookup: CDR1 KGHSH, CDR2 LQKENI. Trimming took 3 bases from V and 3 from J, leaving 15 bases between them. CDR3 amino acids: CASSPSTRVHGNTIYF. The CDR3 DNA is TGTGCCAGCTCACCGAGCACGCGGGTACATGGAAACACCATATATTTT.

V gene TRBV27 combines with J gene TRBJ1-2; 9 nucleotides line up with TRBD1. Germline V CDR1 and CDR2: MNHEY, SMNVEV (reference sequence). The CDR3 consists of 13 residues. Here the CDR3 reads CVSGDRALYGYTF. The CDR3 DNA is TGTGTGAGCGGGGACAGGGCCCTCTATGGCTACACCTTC.

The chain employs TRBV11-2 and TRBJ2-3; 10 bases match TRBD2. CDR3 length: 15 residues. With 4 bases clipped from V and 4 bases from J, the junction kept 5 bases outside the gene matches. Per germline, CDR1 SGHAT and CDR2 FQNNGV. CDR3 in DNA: TGTGCCAGCAGCTACAGCGGGAGGGGGCCAGATACGCAGTATTTT. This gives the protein CASSYSGRGPDTQYF.

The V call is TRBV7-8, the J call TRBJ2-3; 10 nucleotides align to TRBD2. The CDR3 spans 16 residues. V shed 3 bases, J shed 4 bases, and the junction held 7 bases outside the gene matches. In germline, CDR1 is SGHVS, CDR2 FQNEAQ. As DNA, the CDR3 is TGTGCCAGCAGCTTGGCCAGCGGGAGGGCCGCAGATACGCAGTATTTT. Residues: CASSLASGRAADTQYF.